The 5 T cell receptor beta chains reported below all come from one sample, sequenced in a study of T-cell memory formation after mild COVID-19. TCRdb redid the calling of the 5' RACE reads with MiXCR, one entry per CDR3 protein. The repertoire holds roughly 110,000 distinct CDR3 sequences, with over 13% as singletons. What was sequenced was PBMCs or a T cell subset sorted from them (not recorded which). The receptors here all came from a man aged 18-30 years who had mild COVID-19 (a few samples of this study predate the infection). Cell type and time point are not known.

This clonotype was seen more than once but under ten times. This chain links TRBV7-2 with TRBJ2-2; no definite D call. The germline V gene has CDR1 SGHTA and CDR2 FQGNSA. CDR3 length: 15 amino acids. Trimming removed 3 bases at V and 0 bases at J, with 8 bases between. Written as DNA, the CDR3 is TGTGCCAGCAGCTTCGAAATCGCGAACACCGGGGAGCTGTTTTTT. Amino acids: CASSFEIANTGELFF.

This clonotype has more than one count but fewer than ten. The rearrangement joins TRBV6-5 to TRBJ1-6, with 7 bases identical to TRBD1. Germline V CDR1 and CDR2: MNHEY, SVGAGI. V trimming: 7 bases; J trimming: 6 bases; junction bases outside the gene matches: 3. The CDR3 covers 13 residues. The CDR3 DNA sequence: TGTGCCAGCACTTGGGACAGTAATTCACCCCTCCACTTT. Amino acids: CASTWDSNSPLHF.

The chain recombines TRBV4-3 with TRBJ2-1; 7 bases match TRBD1. The CDR3 contains 18 residues. V dropped 4 bases and J dropped 4; count of bases not matched to a gene: 16. The germline V gene has CDR1 LGHNA and CDR2 YSLEER. The DNA for the CDR3 is TGCGCCAGCAGCCGAGGTAAACCAGGGGGTGCTCCTTACAATGAGCAGTTCTTC. Protein: CASSRGKPGGAPYNEQFF.

The chain links TRBV12-3 or TRBV12-4 to TRBJ1-5; TRBD1 is a possible D gene (6 bases). V was trimmed by 3 bases and J by 3 bases, leaving 9 bases between them. The CDR3 contains 14 residues. CDR3 nucleotides: TGTGCCAGCAGTTTGCCAGGGGCCAATCAGCCCCAGCATTTT. Its protein is CASSLPGANQPQHF.

The chain employs TRBV4-1 and TRBJ2-1; tentatively, D is TRBD1 or TRBD2 (6 bases each). This CDR3 is 18 amino acids long. Trimming shortened V by 1 base and J by 0 bases, and 16 bases separated the two germline ends. Germline V gives CDR1 MGHRA, CDR2 YSYEKL. The CDR3 sequence is CASSQGLGGPSSYNEQFF. The CDR3 DNA reads as TGCGCCAGCAGCCAAGGATTGGGGGGCCCAAGCTCCTACAATGAGCAGTTCTTC.